The subject of this entry is one TCR beta chain. Antigen: not known. This sample is drawn from a study of CD4+ T cells in melanoma. Study results and limitations: A reported correlation linked neoantigen-specific CD4+ T cells to CD8+, macrophage and B cell function.

Sequencing used immunoSEQ multiplex PCR; TCRdb keeps in-frame clones, though not all of them. The sample lists 10,000 or so clones, about 63% occurring once. V shed 2 bases and J shed 6 bases, with 16 bases lying between them. CDR1 is SQVTM, CDR2 ANQGSEA, per germline. CDR3 length: 14 amino acids. This chain joins TRBV29-1 and TRBJ1-2; no firm D call. Sequencing was done on a sample of cells from a culture (not recorded whether cultured in vitro). The receptor's source is a human donor with melanoma. As DNA, the CDR3 is TGCAGCGTTGAAACGGGGTTAGGGTTGAATGGCTACACCTTC. Amino acids: CSVETGLGLNGYTF.